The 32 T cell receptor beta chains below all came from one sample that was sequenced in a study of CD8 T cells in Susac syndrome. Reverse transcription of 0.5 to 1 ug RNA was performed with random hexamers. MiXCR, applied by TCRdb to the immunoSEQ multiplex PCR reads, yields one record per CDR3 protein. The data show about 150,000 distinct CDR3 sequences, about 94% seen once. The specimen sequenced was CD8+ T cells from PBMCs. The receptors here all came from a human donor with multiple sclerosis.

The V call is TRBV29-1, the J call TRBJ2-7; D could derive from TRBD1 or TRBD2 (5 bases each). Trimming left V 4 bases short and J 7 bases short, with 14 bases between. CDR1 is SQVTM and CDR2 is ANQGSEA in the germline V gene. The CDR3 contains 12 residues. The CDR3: CSVGRDLREQYF. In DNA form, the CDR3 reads TGCAGCGTTGGCAGGGACCTTCGGGAGCAGTACTTC.

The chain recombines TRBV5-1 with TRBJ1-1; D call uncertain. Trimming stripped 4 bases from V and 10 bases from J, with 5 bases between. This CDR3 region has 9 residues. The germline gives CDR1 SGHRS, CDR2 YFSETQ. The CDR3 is CASSTRAFF. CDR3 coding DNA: TGCGCCAGCAGCACTCGAGCTTTCTTT.

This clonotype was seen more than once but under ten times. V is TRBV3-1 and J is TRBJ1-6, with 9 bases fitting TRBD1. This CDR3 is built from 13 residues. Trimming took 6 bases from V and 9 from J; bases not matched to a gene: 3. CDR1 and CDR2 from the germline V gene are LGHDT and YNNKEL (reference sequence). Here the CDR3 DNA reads TGTGCCAGCAGGGGACAGGGCGGTTCACCCCTCCACTTT. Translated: CASRGQGGSPLHF.

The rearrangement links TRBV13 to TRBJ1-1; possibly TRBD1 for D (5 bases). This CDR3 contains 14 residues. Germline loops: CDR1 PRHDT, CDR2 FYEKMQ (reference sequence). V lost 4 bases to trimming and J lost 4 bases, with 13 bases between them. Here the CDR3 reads CASSSERGITEAFF. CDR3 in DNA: TGTGCCAGCAGCTCCGAAAGGGGTATCACTGAAGCTTTCTTT.

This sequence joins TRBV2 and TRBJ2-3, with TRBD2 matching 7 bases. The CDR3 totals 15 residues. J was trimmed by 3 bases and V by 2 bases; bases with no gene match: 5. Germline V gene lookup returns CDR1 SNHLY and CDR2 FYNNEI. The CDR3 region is CASSEQLGRTDTQYF. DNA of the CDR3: TGTGCCAGCAGTGAACAGCTCGGGAGGACAGATACGCAGTATTTT.

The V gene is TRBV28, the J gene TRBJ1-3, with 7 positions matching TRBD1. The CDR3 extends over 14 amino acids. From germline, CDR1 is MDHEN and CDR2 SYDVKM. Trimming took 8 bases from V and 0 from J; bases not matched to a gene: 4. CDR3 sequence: CASGRDSSGNTIYF. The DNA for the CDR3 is TGTGCCAGCGGACGGGACAGCTCTGGAAACACCATATATTTT. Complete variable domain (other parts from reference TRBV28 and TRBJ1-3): DVKVTQSSRYLVKRTGEKVFLECVQDMDHENMFWYRQDPGLGLRLIYFSYDVKMKEKGDIPEGYSVSREKKERFSLILESASTNQTSMYLCASGRDSSGNTIYFGEGSWLTVV.

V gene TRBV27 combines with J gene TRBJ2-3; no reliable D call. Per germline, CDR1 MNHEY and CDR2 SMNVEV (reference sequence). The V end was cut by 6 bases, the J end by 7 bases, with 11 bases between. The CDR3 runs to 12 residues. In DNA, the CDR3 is TGTGCCAGCAGCCGCAACGACCATACGCAGTATTTT. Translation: CASSRNDHTQYF.

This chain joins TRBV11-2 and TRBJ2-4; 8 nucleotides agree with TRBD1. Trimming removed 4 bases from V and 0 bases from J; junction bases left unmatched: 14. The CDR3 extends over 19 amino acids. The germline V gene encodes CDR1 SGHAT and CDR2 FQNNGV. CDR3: CASSSPGQVMRGAKNIQYF. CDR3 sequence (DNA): TGTGCCAGCAGCTCACCGGGACAGGTGATGAGGGGAGCCAAAAACATTCAGTACTTC.

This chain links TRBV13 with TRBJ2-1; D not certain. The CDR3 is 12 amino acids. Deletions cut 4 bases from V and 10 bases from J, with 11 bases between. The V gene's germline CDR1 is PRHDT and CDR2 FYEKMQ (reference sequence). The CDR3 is CASSSRREEQFF. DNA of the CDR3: TGTGCCAGCAGCTCCCGGAGAGAGGAGCAGTTCTTC.

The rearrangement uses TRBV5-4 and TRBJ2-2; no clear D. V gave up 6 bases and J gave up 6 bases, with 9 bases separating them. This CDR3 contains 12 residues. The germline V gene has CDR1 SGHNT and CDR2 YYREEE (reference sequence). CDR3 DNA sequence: TGTGCCAGCACTCTTGGGGCCGGGGAGCTGTTTTTT. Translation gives CASTLGAGELFF. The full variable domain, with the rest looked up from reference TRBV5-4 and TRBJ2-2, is ETGVTQSPTHLIKTRGQQVTLRCSSQSGHNTVSWYQQALGQGPQFIFQYYREEENGRGNFPPRFSGLQFPNYSSELNVNALELDDSALYLCASTLGAGELFFGEGSRLTVL.

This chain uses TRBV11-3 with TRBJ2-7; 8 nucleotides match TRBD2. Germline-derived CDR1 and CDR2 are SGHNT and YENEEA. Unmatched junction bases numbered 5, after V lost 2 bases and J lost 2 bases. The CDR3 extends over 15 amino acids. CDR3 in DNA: TGTGCCAGCAGCTTAATGCGGGGGGCAACCTACGAGCAGTACTTC. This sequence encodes CASSLMRGATYEQYF. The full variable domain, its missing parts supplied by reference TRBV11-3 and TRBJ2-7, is EAGVVQSPRYKIIEKKQPVAFWCNPISGHNTLYWYLQNLGQGPELLIRYENEEAVDDSQLPKDRFSAERLKGVDSTLKIQPAELGDSAVYLCASSLMRGATYEQYFGPGTRLTVT.

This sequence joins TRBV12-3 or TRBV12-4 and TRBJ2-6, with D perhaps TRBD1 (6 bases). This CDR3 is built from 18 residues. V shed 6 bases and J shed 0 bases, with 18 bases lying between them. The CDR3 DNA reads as TGTGCCAGCAGCTCTCTCCCCCGGACAGTCTCTGGGGCCAACGTCCTGACTTTC. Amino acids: CASSSLPRTVSGANVLTF.

The CDR3 region has the DNA TGTGCCAGCAGTTTTCTCGGGGCGGACGAGCAGTTCTTC. Translation: CASSFLGADEQFF. V and J are TRBV27 and TRBJ2-1; the D gene could be TRBD1 or TRBD2 (5 bases each). CDR3 length: 13 amino acids. Germline lookup yields CDR1 MNHEY and CDR2 SMNVEV (reference sequence). Trimming removed 3 bases at V and 10 bases at J, with 13 bases between.

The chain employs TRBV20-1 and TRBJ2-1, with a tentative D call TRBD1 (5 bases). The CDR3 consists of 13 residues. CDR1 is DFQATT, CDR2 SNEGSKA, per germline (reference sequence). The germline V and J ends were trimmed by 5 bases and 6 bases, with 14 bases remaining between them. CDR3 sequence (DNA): TGCAGTGCTGAGCAAGACAGTCTCAATGAGCAGTTCTTC. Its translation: CSAEQDSLNEQFF.

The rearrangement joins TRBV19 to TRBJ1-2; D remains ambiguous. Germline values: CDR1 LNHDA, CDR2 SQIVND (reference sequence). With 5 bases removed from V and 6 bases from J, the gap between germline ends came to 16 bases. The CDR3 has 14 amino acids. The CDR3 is CASSFGEGLNGYTF. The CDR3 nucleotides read TGTGCCAGTAGTTTCGGGGAAGGGCTAAATGGCTACACCTTC.

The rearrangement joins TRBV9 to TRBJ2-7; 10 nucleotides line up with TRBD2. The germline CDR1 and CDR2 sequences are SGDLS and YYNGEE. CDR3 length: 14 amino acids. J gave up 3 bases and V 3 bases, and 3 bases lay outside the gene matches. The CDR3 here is CASSALAGDYEQYF. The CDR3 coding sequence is TGTGCCAGCAGCGCCCTAGCGGGGGACTACGAGCAGTACTTC.

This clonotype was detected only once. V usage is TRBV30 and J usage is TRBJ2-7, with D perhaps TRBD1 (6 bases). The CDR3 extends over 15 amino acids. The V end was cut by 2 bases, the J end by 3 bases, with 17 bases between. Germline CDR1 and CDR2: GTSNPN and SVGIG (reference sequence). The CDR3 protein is CAWSPPGDTLYEQYF. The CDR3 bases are TGTGCCTGGAGTCCCCCCGGGGACACCCTCTACGAGCAGTACTTC.

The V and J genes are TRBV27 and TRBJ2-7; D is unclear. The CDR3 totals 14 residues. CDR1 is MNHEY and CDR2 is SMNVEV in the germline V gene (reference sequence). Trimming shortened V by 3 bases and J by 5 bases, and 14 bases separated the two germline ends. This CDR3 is CASSLFPRSDEQYF. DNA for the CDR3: TGTGCCAGCAGTTTGTTTCCCAGGTCCGACGAGCAGTACTTC.

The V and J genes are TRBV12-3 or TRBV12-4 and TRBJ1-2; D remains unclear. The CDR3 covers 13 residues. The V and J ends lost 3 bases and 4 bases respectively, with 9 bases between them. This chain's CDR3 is CASSLRNGYGYTF. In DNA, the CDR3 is TGTGCCAGCAGTTTGAGAAATGGCTATGGCTACACCTTC.

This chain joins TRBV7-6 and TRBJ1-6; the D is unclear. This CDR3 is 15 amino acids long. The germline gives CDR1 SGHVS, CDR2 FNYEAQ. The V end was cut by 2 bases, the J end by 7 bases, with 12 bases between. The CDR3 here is CASSLSSSRNSPLHF. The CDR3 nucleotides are TGTGCCAGCAGCTTATCTTCTTCAAGAAATTCACCCCTCCACTTT.

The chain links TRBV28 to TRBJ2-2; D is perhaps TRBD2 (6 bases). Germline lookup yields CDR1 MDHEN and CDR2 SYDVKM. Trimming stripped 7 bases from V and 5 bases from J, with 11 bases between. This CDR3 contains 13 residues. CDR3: CASTPRGTGELFF. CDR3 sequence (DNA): TGTGCCAGCACCCCACGGGGGACCGGGGAGCTGTTTTTT.

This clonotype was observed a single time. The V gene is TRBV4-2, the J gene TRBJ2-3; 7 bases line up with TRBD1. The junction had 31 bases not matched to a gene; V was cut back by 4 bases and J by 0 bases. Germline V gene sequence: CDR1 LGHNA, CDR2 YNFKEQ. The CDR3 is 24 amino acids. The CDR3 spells CASSLDRDRGISYSIHPSTDTQYF. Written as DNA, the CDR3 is TGTGCCAGCAGCCTAGATAGGGACAGAGGAATTTCCTACTCAATACACCCTAGCACAGATACGCAGTATTTT.

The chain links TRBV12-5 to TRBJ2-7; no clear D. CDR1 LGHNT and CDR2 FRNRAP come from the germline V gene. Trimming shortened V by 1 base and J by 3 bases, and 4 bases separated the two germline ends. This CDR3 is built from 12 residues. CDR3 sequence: CASGLARYEQYF. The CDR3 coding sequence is TGTGCTAGTGGTTTGGCGCGCTACGAGCAGTACTTC.

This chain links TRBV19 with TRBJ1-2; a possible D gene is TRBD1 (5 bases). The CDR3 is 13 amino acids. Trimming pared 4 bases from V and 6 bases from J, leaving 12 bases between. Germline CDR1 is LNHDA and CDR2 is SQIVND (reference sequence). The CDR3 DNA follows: TGTGCCAGTAGTAGGGGACTGCGAGATGGCTACACCTTC. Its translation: CASSRGLRDGYTF.

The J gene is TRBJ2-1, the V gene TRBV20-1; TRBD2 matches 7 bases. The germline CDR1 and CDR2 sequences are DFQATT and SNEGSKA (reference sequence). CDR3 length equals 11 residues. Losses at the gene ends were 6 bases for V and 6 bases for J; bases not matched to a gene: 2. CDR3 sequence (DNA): TGCAGTGCGCGGGGGTCCAATGAGCAGTTCTTC. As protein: CSARGSNEQFF.

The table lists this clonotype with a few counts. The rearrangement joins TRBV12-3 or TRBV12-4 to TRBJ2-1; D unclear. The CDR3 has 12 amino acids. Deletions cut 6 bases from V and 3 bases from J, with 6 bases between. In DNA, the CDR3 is TGTGCCAGCAGCTCCCGCTACAATGAGCAGTTCTTC. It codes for CASSSRYNEQFF.

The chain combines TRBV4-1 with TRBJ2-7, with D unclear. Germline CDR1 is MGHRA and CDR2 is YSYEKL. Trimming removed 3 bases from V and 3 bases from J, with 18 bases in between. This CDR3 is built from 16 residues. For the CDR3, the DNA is TGCGCCAGCAGCCACACTGACGGGCCCACTTTCTACGAGCAGTACTTC. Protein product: CASSHTDGPTFYEQYF.

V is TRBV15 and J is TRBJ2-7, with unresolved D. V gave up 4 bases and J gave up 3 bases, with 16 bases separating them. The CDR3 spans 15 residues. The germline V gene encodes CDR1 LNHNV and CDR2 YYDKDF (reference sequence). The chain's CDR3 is CATSTIDESFYEQYF. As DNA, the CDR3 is TGTGCCACCAGCACTATTGATGAGAGCTTCTACGAGCAGTACTTC.

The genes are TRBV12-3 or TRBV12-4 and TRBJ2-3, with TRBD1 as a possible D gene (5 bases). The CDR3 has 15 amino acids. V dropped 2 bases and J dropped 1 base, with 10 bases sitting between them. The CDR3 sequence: CASSLLLTGTDTQYF. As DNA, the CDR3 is TGTGCCAGCAGTTTATTGCTGACAGGCACAGATACGCAGTATTTT.

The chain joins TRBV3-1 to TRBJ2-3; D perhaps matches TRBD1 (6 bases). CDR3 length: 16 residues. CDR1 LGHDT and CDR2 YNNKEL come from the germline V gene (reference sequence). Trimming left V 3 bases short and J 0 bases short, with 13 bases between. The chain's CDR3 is CASSQKRDISTDTQYF. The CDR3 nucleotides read TGTGCCAGCAGCCAGAAGAGGGACATCAGCACAGATACGCAGTATTTT.

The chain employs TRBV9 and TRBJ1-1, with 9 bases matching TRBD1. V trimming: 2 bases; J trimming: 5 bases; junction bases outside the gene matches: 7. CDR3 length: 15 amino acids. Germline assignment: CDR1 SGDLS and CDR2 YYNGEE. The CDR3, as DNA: TGTGCCAGCAGCGTTACAGGGGGCGGAAGGACTGAAGCTTTCTTT. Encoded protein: CASSVTGGGRTEAFF.

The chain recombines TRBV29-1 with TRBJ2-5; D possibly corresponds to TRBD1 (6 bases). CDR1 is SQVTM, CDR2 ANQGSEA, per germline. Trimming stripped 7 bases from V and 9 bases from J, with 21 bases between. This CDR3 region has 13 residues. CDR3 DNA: TGCAGCGGGACGACAGGCGCGAAGTACGCCCAGTACTTC. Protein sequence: CSGTTGAKYAQYF.